This entry concerns a single T cell receptor beta chain. The germline gives CDR1 SNHLY, CDR2 FYNNEI. Trimming removed 6 bases from V and 7 bases from J; junction bases left unmatched: 8. This CDR3 is 14 amino acids long. The sample comes from a study of blood T cell repertoires in COVID-19. Looking at the study overall: Some COVID-19 samples were acute and others convalescent; all came from the United States, Italy and Spain.

Sequencing was performed with immunoSEQ multiplex PCR; in TCRdb, only in-frame clones are kept and a portion is missing. The sample includes 110,000 to 150,000 clones, roughly 90% of them seen just once. The chain employs TRBV2 and TRBJ2-7; 11 bases line up with TRBD1. The TCR comes from a man aged 55 to 69 with active or convalescent COVID-19. The sample was peripheral blood. The CDR3 DNA follows: TGTGCCAGCAGGACCGGGACAGGGGGGTGGGAGCAGTACTTC. As protein: CASRTGTGGWEQYF.